This paragraph reports one TCR beta chain. Its antigen is not identified. The data originate from a study of T cells after yellow fever vaccination. TCRdb re-called the 5' RACE reads through MiXCR, storing one row per CDR3 protein. The sample shows 170,000 or so distinct CDR3 sequences, about 6.2% of them seen only once. Findings and caveats of the study: High-abundance clonotypes from the bulk population could contaminate FACS-sorted repertoires. Clones from primary vaccination mostly reappeared after the booster (about 97% CD4, approximately 86% CD8).

V was pared by 2 bases and J by 5 bases, with 4 bases of the junction left unmatched. The CDR3 is 14 residues long. Germline-derived CDR1 and CDR2 are SGHRS and YFSETQ. This clonotype was sampled from a man between 18 and 29 years old who received the YFV17D yellow fever vaccine. This specimen was CD4+ T cells sorted from PBMCs, taken on the day of the first yellow fever vaccination. The gene calls are TRBV5-1 and TRBJ1-2; 9 positions agree with TRBD1. Here the CDR3 reads CASSFTGQGYGYTF. CDR3 sequence (DNA): TGCGCCAGCAGCTTTACGGGACAGGGTTATGGCTACACCTTC.